Below, 19 T cell receptor beta chains from the same sample are listed, as sequenced in a study of response to subunit inactivated influenza vaccine. TCRdb reprocessed the RT-PCR reads with MiXCR, giving one entry per CDR3 protein. The sample shows more than 450,000 distinct CDR3 sequences, 7.5% to 8.5% of them seen only once. The sample consisted of PBMCs from blood, taken about 24 months after vaccination. The source of these receptors is a man aged 50-75 years who received an inactivated influenza vaccine.

This clonotype has at least ten counts. The gene calls are TRBV25-1 and TRBJ2-3; 9 bases fit TRBD1. Germline V CDR1 and CDR2: MGHDK, SYGVNS. The V segment lost 4 bases and the J segment 3 bases; nucleotides outside the gene matches: 8. The CDR3 spans 16 residues. This CDR3 reads CASSAKQGAVTDTQYF. CDR3 bases: TGTGCCAGCAGTGCAAAACAGGGGGCGGTTACAGATACGCAGTATTTT. Using reference TRBV25-1 and TRBJ2-3 for the parts outside the CDR3, the full variable domain is EADIYQTPRYLVIGTGKKITLECSQTMGHDKMYWYQQDPGMELHLIHYSYGVNSTEKGDLSSESTVSRIRTEHFPLTLESARPSHTSQYLCASSAKQGAVTDTQYFGPGTRLTVL.

Only a few counts were recorded for this clonotype. V is TRBV2 and J is TRBJ2-3; D is unresolved. The V end lost 6 bases, the J end lost 4 bases, and 8 bases lay between the germline ends. The germline CDR1 and CDR2 sequences are SNHLY and FYNNEI. The CDR3 is 12 amino acids. The CDR3: CASRIRPDTQYF. The CDR3 region has the DNA TGTGCCAGCAGAATCAGGCCAGATACGCAGTATTTT.

This clonotype was detected only a few times. CDR3 sequence (DNA): TGTGCCAGCAGCCAGGACGGATACTATGGCTACACCTTC. Translation: CASSQDGYYGYTF. This rearrangement joins TRBV4-2 to TRBJ1-2, with D unclear. Trimming removed 3 bases at V and 3 bases at J, with 8 bases between. The CDR3 runs 13 residues. Germline V gene data show CDR1 as LGHNA and CDR2 as YNFKEQ.

This chain joins TRBV9 and TRBJ2-7; D might be TRBD1 (6 bases). V was cut by 0 bases and J by 2 bases, with 9 bases left in between. Germline V lookup: CDR1 SGDLS, CDR2 YYNGEE. This CDR3 is 14 amino acids long. The CDR3 DNA is TGTGCCAGCAGCGTAGGTCACAGGGCCTACGAGCAGTACTTC. It specifies CASSVGHRAYEQYF.

V is TRBV6-1 and J is TRBJ2-2; 12 nucleotides agree with TRBD2. This CDR3 is built from 16 residues. V lost 6 bases and J lost 4; bases outside the gene matches: 6. Germline CDR1 MNHNS, CDR2 SASEGT. Written as DNA, the CDR3 is TGTGCCAGCAGCAGACTAGCGGGGGCCCTCACCGGGGAGCTGTTTTTT. It translates to CASSRLAGALTGELFF.

The chain couples TRBV12-3 or TRBV12-4 to TRBJ2-4; TRBD1 might be the D (5 bases). The V and J ends lost 6 bases and 7 bases respectively, with 16 bases between them. The CDR3 has 14 residues. The CDR3 spells CASSSPGLGNIQYF. The DNA for the CDR3 is TGTGCCAGCAGCTCCCCAGGGTTAGGGAACATTCAGTACTTC.

This chain connects TRBV18 to TRBJ1-2; D is undetermined. The germline gives CDR1 KGHSH, CDR2 LQKENI. This CDR3 has 13 amino acids. V lost 5 bases and J lost 8, with 15 bases in between. The CDR3: CASSRSSKDGYTF. The CDR3 DNA is TGTGCCAGCTCAAGGAGTTCCAAGGACGGCTACACCTTC.

This chain joins TRBV14 and TRBJ2-1; 7 nucleotides align to TRBD2. The CDR3 extends over 16 amino acids. Germline trimming cut 4 bases from V and 0 bases from J; bases unmatched to any gene: 6. Germline V gene sequence: CDR1 SGHDN, CDR2 FVKESK. The CDR3 sequence: CASSRLTSVSYNEQFF. CDR3 bases: TGTGCCAGCAGCCGTCTCACTAGCGTCTCCTACAATGAGCAGTTCTTC.

CDR3 amino acids: CSATNAGAQETQYF. CDR3 DNA sequence: TGCAGTGCTACCAACGCGGGCGCGCAAGAGACCCAGTACTTC. This rearrangement joins TRBV20-1 to TRBJ2-5; perhaps TRBD2 as D (5 bases). The CDR3 has 14 residues. CDR1 is DFQATT and CDR2 is SNEGSKA in the germline V gene (reference sequence). Trimming cost V 4 bases and J 2 bases, with 14 bases left between them.

This sequence joins TRBV5-5 and TRBJ1-6, with D unclear. V was cut by 0 bases and J by 8 bases, with 12 bases left in between. Germline V gene sequence: CDR1 SGHKS, CDR2 YYEKEE (reference sequence). This CDR3 comprises 15 residues. The CDR3 sequence: CASSLDSGVDSPLHF. In DNA, the CDR3 is TGTGCCAGCAGCTTGGATAGTGGGGTCGATTCACCCCTCCACTTT.

Only a few counts were recorded for this clonotype. The chain combines TRBV5-8 with TRBJ1-3; D remains unclear. CDR1 is SGHTS, CDR2 YDEGEE, per germline. This CDR3 is built from 14 residues. V was clipped by 4 bases and J by 2 bases, with 10 bases between them. The CDR3 reads CASSEGHPGNTIYF. In DNA form, the CDR3 reads TGTGCCAGCAGCGAAGGCCACCCTGGAAACACCATATATTTT.

This clonotype was observed a few times. This rearrangement joins TRBV18 to TRBJ2-5; D gene ambiguous. V was clipped by 0 bases and J by 0 bases, with 8 bases between them. CDR3 length: 15 residues. From germline, CDR1 is KGHSH and CDR2 LQKENI. CDR3 in DNA: TGTGCCAGCTCACCACCCTCAATGTACCAAGAGACCCAGTACTTC. It codes for CASSPPSMYQETQYF.

This clonotype was seen a few times. The chain joins TRBV7-2 to TRBJ2-5, with TRBD1 matching over 8 bases. The CDR3 consists of 14 residues. Unmatched junction bases numbered 6, after V lost 5 bases and J lost 4 bases. Germline CDR1 is SGHTA and CDR2 is FQGNSA. CDR3 sequence (DNA): TGTGCCAGCAGCACCAGGGGGCTAGGAGAGACCCAGTACTTC. Its translation: CASSTRGLGETQYF.

At least ten counts were recorded for this clonotype. The chain has TRBV11-2 and TRBJ2-1; TRBD2 is a possible D gene (6 bases). Looked up from germline, CDR1 is SGHAT and CDR2 is FQNNGV. V lost 2 bases and J lost 0, with 26 bases in between. The CDR3 has 21 amino acids. The chain's CDR3 is CASSLYVGPLGRPSSYNEQFF. The CDR3 DNA sequence: TGTGCCAGCAGCTTATATGTGGGTCCCTTAGGGAGGCCCAGCTCCTACAATGAGCAGTTCTTC.

The DNA of the CDR3 is TGTGCCAGCAGCTACCCACCCGCGGGAGATGAGCAGTTCTTC. Translated: CASSYPPAGDEQFF. This chain links TRBV7-8 with TRBJ2-1; 7 bases are shared with TRBD2. V was pared by 4 bases and J by 8 bases, with 8 bases of the junction left unmatched. The CDR3 runs 14 residues. Germline CDR1 reads SGHVS; CDR2 reads FQNEAQ. The entire variable domain, with the rest obtained from reference TRBV7-8 and TRBJ2-1, is as follows: GAGVSQSPRYKVAKRGQDVALRCDPISGHVSLFWYQQALGQGPEFLTYFQNEAQLDKSGLPSDRFFAERPEGSVSTLKIQRTQQEDSAVYLCASSYPPAGDEQFFGPGTRLTVL.

The chain has TRBV18 and TRBJ1-3; D is perhaps TRBD1 (6 bases). Germline CDR1 and CDR2: KGHSH and LQKENI. The CDR3 loop spans 15 amino acids. Between the trimmed V and J ends, which lost 6 bases and 0 bases, there was a span of 12 bases. CDR3 region: CASSTGQSSGNTIYF. DNA for the CDR3: TGTGCCAGCTCCACCGGACAGTCCTCTGGAAACACCATATATTTT.

A few counts support this clonotype. V and J are TRBV29-1 and TRBJ2-2; 9 nucleotides line up with TRBD2. The CDR3 length is 14 residues. Germline V CDR1 and CDR2: SQVTM, ANQGSEA. Trimming cost V 6 bases and J 4 bases; bases outside gene matches: 6. The CDR3: CSVVAGAGTGELFF. As DNA, the CDR3 is TGCAGCGTCGTAGCGGGAGCAGGCACCGGGGAGCTGTTTTTT.

This clonotype was recorded many times. The V and J genes are TRBV5-1 and TRBJ2-3, with 7 bases aligning to TRBD1. Trimming at V came to 3 bases and at J to 2 bases, leaving 6 bases not matched to a gene. The germline V gene has CDR1 SGHRS and CDR2 YFSETQ. The CDR3 is 15 residues long. This CDR3 reads CASSWAGTVTDTQYF. CDR3 sequence (DNA): TGCGCCAGCAGCTGGGCCGGGACAGTCACAGATACGCAGTATTTT. Looking up the rest from reference TRBV5-1 and TRBJ2-3 gives the full variable domain: KAGVTQTPRYLIKTRGQQVTLSCSPISGHRSVSWYQQTPGQGLQFLFEYFSETQRNKGNFPGRFSGRQFSNSRSEMNVSTLELGDSALYLCASSWAGTVTDTQYFGPGTRLTVL.

This clonotype was picked up a small number of times. This chain connects TRBV29-1 to TRBJ1-1; unclear D gene. There are 13 residues in the CDR3. Germline CDR1 SQVTM, CDR2 ANQGSEA. Deletions cut 3 bases from V and 4 bases from J, with 12 bases between. CDR3 residues: CSVDQDTGTEAFF. The CDR3 nucleotides read TGCAGCGTTGATCAGGATACGGGCACTGAAGCTTTCTTT. Combining the CDR3 with reference TRBV29-1 and TRBJ1-1 gives the whole variable domain SAVISQKPSRDICQRGTSLTIQCQVDSQVTMMFWYRQQPGQSLTLIATANQGSEATYESGFVIDKFPISRPNLTFSTLTVSNMSPEDSSIYLCSVDQDTGTEAFFGQGTRLTVV.